Many counts were recorded for the clone carrying this TCR beta chain. Antigen specificity is unknown. These data belong to a study of metastatic and nonmetastatic thyroid tumors. Study as a whole: Repertoire comparison spanned blood and tumor or nodule tissue of malignant and benign thyroid patients. Findings and limits, study-wide: Reported TCR beta diversity, measured in blood and tumor, was significantly higher for malignant thyroid tumors than for benign nodules.

Per the study methods: Construction of a distant-metastasis classifier for papillary thyroid cancer relied on CDR3 differences across clinicopathological groups. TCRdb redid the clone calls on the PCR reads using MiXCR. The authors' filters were not applied to this entry. The table records 20,000 to 30,000 clones, 10% to 15% of them present only once. Thyroid surgery took place with no prior treatment in any patient. The germline CDR1 and CDR2 sequences are MGHDK and SYGVNS. V gave up 3 bases and J gave up 8 bases, with 19 bases separating them. This CDR3 has 15 amino acids. The sample comprised blood. The receptor was isolated from a female donor with papillary thyroid cancer or a benign thyroid nodule (not recorded which). Some clones in this sample may be carry-over from other donors' samples. The V and J genes are TRBV25-1 and TRBJ1-2; D perhaps matches TRBD1 (6 bases). DNA of the CDR3: TGTGCCAGCAGTGAGCGGGCAGGGGCTTCCGAGGGCTACACCTTC. Protein sequence: CASSERAGASEGYTF.